This entry lists 13 T cell receptor beta chains sequenced from one sample in a study of TIL therapy for anti-PD-1-resistant metastatic lung cancer. As to time point: pre-treatment sample, taken before nivolumab and TIL therapy. Sequencing used immunoSEQ v3. The data were produced by immunoSEQ multiplex PCR, yet TCRdb's version contains in-frame clones alone and is incomplete. The sample holds about 20,000 clones, 80% to 90% seen once. Sequencing used blood, obtained at baseline. Receptors originate from a person aged 25 to 80 with non-small cell lung cancer.

The V call is TRBV28, the J call TRBJ1-6; D call uncertain. CDR1 is MDHEN, CDR2 SYDVKM, per germline. The ends were cut back, 8 bases at V and 8 bases at J, with 10 bases in the middle. The CDR3 is 12 amino acids. The CDR3 nucleotides read TGTGCCAGCGGACGGACTGATTCACCCCTCCACTTT. Translated, it gives CASGRTDSPLHF.

CDR3 DNA: TGTGCCAGCAGCTTAGCACTGAACAATGAGCAGTTCTTC. It yields the protein CASSLALNNEQFF. J is TRBJ2-1 and V is TRBV11-2; D gene unclear. The CDR3 totals 13 residues. Germline lookup yields CDR1 SGHAT and CDR2 FQNNGV. Trimming left V 1 base short and J 5 bases short, with 6 bases between.

CDR3 region: CASSVEVTPSGEKLFF. The CDR3 DNA sequence: TGTGCCAGCAGCGTAGAGGTAACACCGAGTGGTGAAAAACTGTTTTTT. J is TRBJ1-4 and V is TRBV9, with D unresolved. The V end lost 0 bases, the J end lost 7 bases, and 16 bases lay between the germline ends. The CDR3 totals 16 residues. Germline values: CDR1 SGDLS, CDR2 YYNGEE.

The chain uses TRBV5-1 and TRBJ2-3, with TRBD1 matching over 8 bases. The germline V gene encodes CDR1 SGHRS and CDR2 YFSETQ. V gave up 3 bases and J gave up 1 base; unmatched junction bases: 4. The CDR3 extends over 15 amino acids. The CDR3 loop reads CASSWADRGTDTQYF. CDR3 in DNA: TGCGCCAGCAGCTGGGCGGACAGGGGCACAGATACGCAGTATTTT.

The chain carries TRBV10-3 and TRBJ1-3; 10 nucleotides match TRBD1. Germline V gives CDR1 ENHRY, CDR2 SYGVKD. CDR3 size: 15 residues. The trim removed 4 bases at V and 3 bases at J, leaving 3 bases unmatched. Here the CDR3 reads CAISGDRGYGNTIYF. The DNA for the CDR3 is TGTGCCATCAGTGGGGACAGGGGATATGGAAACACCATATATTTT.

The V and J genes are TRBV28 and TRBJ2-2; D might be TRBD1 (6 bases). CDR1 is MDHEN and CDR2 is SYDVKM in the germline V gene. V lost 2 bases, J lost 3 bases, and 10 bases lay in between. The length of the CDR3 is 15 residues. This CDR3 is CASSLNRADTGELFF. The CDR3 DNA sequence: TGTGCCAGCAGTTTAAACAGGGCCGACACCGGGGAGCTGTTTTTT. The full variable domain, in which reference TRBV28 and TRBJ2-2 provide the parts outside the CDR3, is DVKVTQSSRYLVKRTGEKVFLECVQDMDHENMFWYRQDPGLGLRLIYFSYDVKMKEKGDIPEGYSVSREKKERFSLILESASTNQTSMYLCASSLNRADTGELFFGEGSRLTVL.

The CDR3 DNA reads as TGTGCCAGCGGGGACGTCAATGAGCAGTTCTTC. This sequence encodes CASGDVNEQFF. J is TRBJ2-1 and V is TRBV7-9; perhaps D is TRBD1 or TRBD2 (5 bases each). The V and J ends lost 8 bases and 6 bases respectively, with 8 bases between them. The germline V gene encodes CDR1 SEHNR and CDR2 FQNEAQ (reference sequence). The CDR3 contains 11 residues. Supplemented by reference TRBV7-9 and TRBJ2-1, the full variable domain reads DTGVSQNPRHKITKRGQNVTFRCDPISEHNRLYWYRQTLGQGPEFLTYFQNEAQLEKSRLLSDRFSAERPKGSFSTLEIQRTEQGDSAMYLCASGDVNEQFFGPGTRLTVL.

This chain links TRBV27 with TRBJ2-1; D possibly matches TRBD1 or TRBD2 (6 bases each). CDR3 length: 13 residues. The germline V and J ends were trimmed by 5 bases and 6 bases, with 11 bases remaining between them. Per germline, CDR1 MNHEY and CDR2 SMNVEV (reference sequence). The CDR3 DNA is TGTGCCAGCAGTGTCGGAGGGGGCAATGAGCAGTTCTTC. As protein: CASSVGGGNEQFF.

This chain connects TRBV28 to TRBJ1-2, with a weak D call TRBD1 (6 bases). The CDR3 runs to 14 residues. Looked up from germline, CDR1 is MDHEN and CDR2 is SYDVKM. V lost 5 bases to trimming and J lost 7 bases, with 17 bases between them. This CDR3 reads CASSLGTSMGGYTF. The CDR3 bases are TGTGCCAGCAGTCTTGGGACATCGATGGGTGGCTACACCTTC.

V gene TRBV29-1 combines with J gene TRBJ2-5; no clear D gene. The J call may be in error: the DNA end matches TRBJ2-7 better. The length of the CDR3 is 13 residues. Germline CDR1 SQVTM, CDR2 ANQGSEA. This CDR3 reads CSVERTYSYEQYF. CDR3 DNA: TGCAGCGTTGAACGGACGTACTCCTACGAGCAGTACTTC.

This clone showed up just a few times. This chain links TRBV29-1 with TRBJ1-1; 7 nucleotides align to TRBD1. Germline assignment: CDR1 SQVTM and CDR2 ANQGSEA. J gave up 4 bases and V 4 bases, and 6 bases lay outside the gene matches. This CDR3 comprises 13 residues. CDR3 DNA: TGCAGCGTTGCGAGGGGGCTAGGCACTGAAGCTTTCTTT. This sequence encodes CSVARGLGTEAFF.

This chain links TRBV30 with TRBJ2-5; 11 nucleotides match TRBD2. With V trimmed by 4 bases and J by 9 bases, 10 bases remained unmatched. The CDR3 loop spans 14 amino acids. Per germline, CDR1 GTSNPN and CDR2 SVGIG (reference sequence). This CDR3 is CAWNSELAGVAQYF. CDR3 in DNA: TGTGCCTGGAATAGTGAACTAGCGGGGGTGGCCCAGTACTTC.

This clone was seen once. The chain employs TRBV6-4 and TRBJ2-2; no reliable D call. Looked up from germline, CDR1 is MRHNA and CDR2 is SNTAGT. The CDR3 loop spans 13 amino acids. V shed 6 bases and J shed 5 bases, with 10 bases lying between them. CDR3 region: CASRPGSTGELFF. Written as DNA, the CDR3 is TGTGCCAGCAGACCCGGTTCGACCGGGGAGCTGTTTTTT.